Each of the 18 T cell receptor beta chains below was sequenced from the same sample in a study of persistence of HIV-infected CD4 T cells. This was the immunoSEQ version 4 assay in survey mode. The data were produced by immunoSEQ multiplex PCR, yet TCRdb's version contains in-frame clones alone and is incomplete. The sample holds over 60,000 clones, about 81% seen once. The stimulus was an HIV-1 Gag 15-mer peptide pool, about 1 ug/peptide/mL. CD40L-negative CD69-negative CD45RO-high memory CD4+ T cells were sorted as populations depleted of antigen-responding cells. Their antigen targets remain unknown. Material: CD4+ T cells sorted from PBMCs after approximately 19-hour stimulation, obtained from a patient who received antiretroviral therapy. Receptors originate from an adult man with HIV who was CMV-seropositive.

This clone was detected once. This chain connects TRBV7-2 to TRBJ2-6; 7 nucleotides align to TRBD1. CDR1 and CDR2 from the germline V gene are SGHTA and FQGNSA. The CDR3 contains 16 residues. With 3 bases clipped from V and 1 base from J, the junction kept 3 bases outside the gene matches. CDR3: CASSFRGWSGANVLTF. CDR3 nucleotide sequence: TGTGCCAGCAGCTTCAGGGGGTGGTCTGGGGCCAACGTCCTGACTTTC.

The V call is TRBV28, the J call TRBJ1-5; no clear D gene. Germline assignment: CDR1 MDHEN and CDR2 SYDVKM. Trimming left V 6 bases short and J 0 bases short, with 6 bases between. CDR3 length: 13 amino acids. The CDR3 is CASRADSNQPQHF. CDR3 in DNA: TGTGCCAGCAGGGCAGATAGCAATCAGCCCCAGCATTTT.

Only a few counts were recorded for this clone. The V and J genes are TRBV20-1 and TRBJ2-2; D gene ambiguous. Trimming removed 5 bases at V and 5 bases at J, with 6 bases between. Germline assignment: CDR1 DFQATT and CDR2 SNEGSKA (reference sequence). The CDR3 loop spans 11 amino acids. The CDR3 spells CSAAGTGELFF. The CDR3 DNA reads as TGCAGTGCTGCTGGGACCGGGGAGCTGTTTTTT.

The J gene is TRBJ2-2, the V gene TRBV7-9, with D possibly matching TRBD1 (6 bases). With 2 bases removed from V and 0 bases from J, the gap between germline ends came to 13 bases. Germline V gene lookup returns CDR1 SEHNR and CDR2 FQNEAQ (reference sequence). This CDR3 is 17 amino acids long. This CDR3 is CASSLIAGAANTGELFF. The DNA of the CDR3 is TGTGCCAGCAGCTTAATCGCAGGGGCCGCGAACACCGGGGAGCTGTTTTTT. Using reference TRBV7-9 and TRBJ2-2 for the parts outside the CDR3, the full variable domain is DTGVSQNPRHKITKRGQNVTFRCDPISEHNRLYWYRQTLGQGPEFLTYFQNEAQLEKSRLLSDRFSAERPKGSFSTLEIQRTEQGDSAMYLCASSLIAGAANTGELFFGEGSRLTVL.

The rearrangement joins TRBV6-5 to TRBJ1-5; D perhaps matches TRBD1 (6 bases). This CDR3 region has 14 residues. V was cut by 10 bases and J by 2 bases, with 15 bases left in between. CDR1 and CDR2 (germline): MNHEY, SVGAGI. The CDR3 is CATIAPGGNQPQHF. The CDR3 DNA is TGTGCCACTATAGCCCCAGGGGGCAATCAGCCCCAGCATTTT.

This clone was detected a few times. The chain joins TRBV28 to TRBJ1-2, with TRBD1 as a possible D gene (6 bases). From germline, CDR1 is MDHEN and CDR2 SYDVKM. The V end was cut by 4 bases, the J end by 6 bases, with 6 bases between. The CDR3 has 11 residues. In DNA, the CDR3 is TGTGCCAGCAGTTACAGGGATGGCTACACCTTC. Protein sequence: CASSYRDGYTF.

CDR3 region: CASSDEGDYGYTF. In DNA, the CDR3 is TGTGCCAGCAGTGACGAGGGAGACTATGGCTACACCTTC. This chain uses TRBV2 with TRBJ1-2; D gene unclear. The germline V and J ends were trimmed by 3 bases and 3 bases, with 8 bases remaining between them. The CDR3 sequence is 13 residues long. The germline gives CDR1 SNHLY, CDR2 FYNNEI.

V usage is TRBV9 and J usage is TRBJ2-3, with a tentative D call TRBD1 (6 bases). This CDR3 contains 16 residues. The germline gives CDR1 SGDLS, CDR2 YYNGEE. V was shortened by 0 bases and J by 0 bases, with 11 bases between the two germline ends. The CDR3 bases are TGTGCCAGCAGCGTAGCTCCGGGGACAAGCACAGATACGCAGTATTTT. Amino acid sequence: CASSVAPGTSTDTQYF.

This chain joins TRBV2 and TRBJ2-2; no clear D gene. The germline V gene encodes CDR1 SNHLY and CDR2 FYNNEI. Between the trimmed V and J ends, which lost 10 bases and 4 bases, there was a span of 13 bases. The CDR3 is made up of 13 amino acids. As DNA, the CDR3 is TGTGCCACCCGTAAGGGAAGCACCGGGGAGCTGTTTTTT. Protein: CATRKGSTGELFF.

The rearrangement links TRBV3-1 (or the pseudogene TRBV3-2) to TRBJ1-2; no firm D call. The CDR3 consists of 14 residues. V was cut by 0 bases and J by 4 bases, with 9 bases left in between. The germline V gene encodes CDR1 LGHDT and CDR2 YNNKEL (reference sequence). The CDR3 DNA reads TGTGCCAGCAGCCAAGAAACCGGCTTCTATGGCTACACCTTC. The encoded protein is CASSQETGFYGYTF.

V is TRBV28 and J is TRBJ1-5, with no clear D. The CDR3 runs to 12 residues. Germline V gene sequence: CDR1 MDHEN, CDR2 SYDVKM. Trimming took 8 bases from V and 4 from J, leaving 9 bases between them. CDR3 sequence reads: CASAVPNQPQHF. In DNA form, the CDR3 reads TGTGCCAGCGCAGTCCCTAATCAGCCCCAGCATTTT.

V is TRBV4-1 and J is TRBJ1-5; TRBD1 matches at 8 bases. The CDR3 has 19 residues. Germline trimming cut 5 bases from V and 3 bases from J; bases unmatched to any gene: 18. Germline-derived CDR1 and CDR2 are MGHRA and YSYEKL. CDR3 bases: TGCGCCAGCAGCTCGAATTCCGGGACAGGATATTTTTTCAATCAGCCCCAGCATTTT. Amino acids: CASSSNSGTGYFFNQPQHF.

The genes are TRBV5-1 and TRBJ2-3; perhaps TRBD1 as D (5 bases). This CDR3 has 15 residues. V dropped 1 base and J dropped 7 bases, with 16 bases sitting between them. Germline CDR1 is SGHRS and CDR2 is YFSETQ. CDR3 nucleotide sequence: TGCGCCAGCAGCTTGAATGCAGGGAACACGAATACGCAGTATTTT. Its translation: CASSLNAGNTNTQYF. Full variable domain (rest looked up from reference TRBV5-1 and TRBJ2-3): KAGVTQTPRYLIKTRGQQVTLSCSPISGHRSVSWYQQTPGQGLQFLFEYFSETQRNKGNFPGRFSGRQFSNSRSEMNVSTLELGDSALYLCASSLNAGNTNTQYFGPGTRLTVL.

The V call is TRBV7-3, the J call TRBJ2-2, with D possibly being TRBD1 or TRBD2 (5 bases each). The germline V gene encodes CDR1 SGHTA and CDR2 FQGTGA. The V end was cut by 5 bases, the J end by 2 bases, with 15 bases between. The CDR3 contains 16 residues. As DNA, the CDR3 is TGTGCCAGCAGCCAACTCGGGGCGGGTAACACCGGGGAGCTGTTTTTT. This codes for CASSQLGAGNTGELFF.

The rearrangement links TRBV24-1 to TRBJ1-5; weak D call: TRBD1 (5 bases). The CDR3 runs 14 residues. V lost 4 bases to trimming and J lost 1 base, with 7 bases between them. The germline gives CDR1 KGHDR, CDR2 SFDVKD. The CDR3 coding sequence is TGTGCCACCAGTGACAGGGTAAGCAATCAGCCCCAGCATTTT. It codes for CATSDRVSNQPQHF.

The chain has TRBV4-1 and TRBJ1-4; 8 bases line up with TRBD1. This CDR3 comprises 16 residues. CDR1 and CDR2 (germline): MGHRA, YSYEKL. V gave up 0 bases and J gave up 7 bases; unmatched junction bases: 7. The DNA of the CDR3 is TGCGCCAGCAGCCAAGATGGAGACAGGGGAGGTGAAAAACTGTTTTTT. Translated, it gives CASSQDGDRGGEKLFF.

The V call is TRBV5-4, the J call TRBJ1-4, with D perhaps matching TRBD1 (6 bases). CDR3 size: 16 residues. Trimming removed 4 bases from V and 3 bases from J, with 16 bases in between. In germline, CDR1 is SGHNT, CDR2 YYREEE (reference sequence). CDR3 region: CASSVTGNAANEKLFF. As DNA, the CDR3 is TGTGCCAGCAGCGTTACAGGGAACGCGGCTAATGAAAAACTGTTTTTT.

The chain combines TRBV18 with TRBJ2-2; TRBD1 aligns across 8 bases. V lost 3 bases, J lost 4 bases, and 7 bases stayed unmatched. Germline V CDR1 and CDR2: KGHSH, LQKENI. The CDR3 loop spans 16 amino acids. The CDR3 here is CASSPNQGAGTGELFF. DNA of the CDR3: TGTGCCAGCTCACCGAATCAGGGGGCCGGCACCGGGGAGCTGTTTTTT.